This is a list of T cell receptor beta chains from one sample in a study of long-term antiretroviral therapy in people with HIV. Libraries were prepared by immunoSEQ multiplex PCR; TCRdb keeps only in-frame clonotypes and omits some of them. The sample lists about 39,000 clones, more than 80% occurring once. Specimen: unsorted PBMCs, collected 3.1 years after starting antiretroviral therapy. These receptors were taken from a woman aged 45-65 years with HIV. CDR3s include the opening cysteine and the closing phenylalanine or tryptophan. The order of the fields is V gene, CDR3 protein.

>TRBV7-9
CASSPSGWQYF
>TRBV18
CASSSGGGYEQYF
>TRBV7-3
CASSFSTSGGANEQFF
>TRBV5-1
CASSLAQSGSGYGYTF
>TRBV7-9
CASSLAVAGNEQFF
>TRBV5-1
CASSPGSVSYEQYF
>TRBV9
CASSPRFSSYNEQFF
>TRBV4-2
CASSQDFPVSYNSPLHF
>TRBV5-6
CASSFGGNQPQHF
>TRBV2
CASRRDRGLDEQYF
>TRBV7-2
CASSQRQGEGSPLHF
>TRBV27
CASSAIRGNQPQHF
>TRBV5-6
CASSFSTGYGYTF
>TRBV21-1
CASSTSKETGIFTDTQYF
>TRBV29-1
CSVAHRLSLQETQYF
>TRBV4-3
CASSQAPGSGINNEQFF
>TRBV10-1
CASSEQAGPYEQYF
>TRBV11-2
CASSLVLAGSPLHF
>TRBV6-5
CASSYRGAVEQFF
>TRBV11-3
CASSSGVVGYNEQFF